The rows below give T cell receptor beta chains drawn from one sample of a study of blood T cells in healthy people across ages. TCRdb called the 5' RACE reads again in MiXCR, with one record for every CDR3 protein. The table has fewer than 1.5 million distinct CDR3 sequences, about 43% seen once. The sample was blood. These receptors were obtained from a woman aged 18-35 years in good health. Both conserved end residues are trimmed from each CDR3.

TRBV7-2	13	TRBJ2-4	ASSLDGGNKNIQY
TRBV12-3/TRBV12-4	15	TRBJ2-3	ASSPGGLLAGPDTQY
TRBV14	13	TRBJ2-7	ASSARDRHSYEQY
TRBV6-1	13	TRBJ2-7	ASSAGRERSYEQY
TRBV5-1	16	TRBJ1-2	ASSFGGTHDRTTYGYT
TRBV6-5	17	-	ASSYNPMWREALFNEQY
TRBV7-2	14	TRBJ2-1	ASSSPRTGFYNEQF
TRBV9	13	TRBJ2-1	ASSNRQGVIDEQF
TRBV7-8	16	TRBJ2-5	ASSQDLGRARIQETQY
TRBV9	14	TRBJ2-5	ASSGRGQGLMNEQY
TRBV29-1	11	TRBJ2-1	SVEELGANEQF
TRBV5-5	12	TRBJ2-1	ASSVEGGYGEQF
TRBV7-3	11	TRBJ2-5	ASSSQTQETQY
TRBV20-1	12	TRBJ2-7	SASLDKNTYEQY
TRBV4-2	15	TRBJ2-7	ASSQFSIREPEYEQY
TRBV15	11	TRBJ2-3	ATRGAITDTQY
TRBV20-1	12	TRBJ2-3	SALTGERSDTQY
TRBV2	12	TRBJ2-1	ASTSGINYNEQF
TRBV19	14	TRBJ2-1	ASIFLRESSYNEQF
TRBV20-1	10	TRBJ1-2	SVSLPNYGYT
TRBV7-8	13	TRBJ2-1	ASTPRGGFDNEQF
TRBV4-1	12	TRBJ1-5	ASRETYSNQPQH
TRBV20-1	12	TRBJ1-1	SARPGRMNTEAF
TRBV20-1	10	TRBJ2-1	SATRGFYEQF
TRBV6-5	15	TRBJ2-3	ASSYSRGQGNTDTQY
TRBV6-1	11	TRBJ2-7	ASSVPPSYEQY
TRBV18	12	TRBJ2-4	ASSPPGTKNIQY
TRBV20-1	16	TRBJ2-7	SVTRRKTGTGRVYEQY